The rows below give T cell receptor beta chains drawn from one sample of a study of T cell repertoires in cytomegalovirus infection. From the reads, TCRdb called clonotypes with MiXCR, one entry per CDR3 protein. The sample shows approximately 400,000 distinct CDR3 sequences, roughly a third of them seen only once. Sequencing input: PBMCs. The receptors come from a human donor in good health (CMV status not recorded). Some clones in this sample may be carry-over from other donors' samples. Each CDR3 is given with its conserved first and last residue. The D gene is left open where the match is weak. Size is stated for part of the rows, as once, few or many counts, or as a class when the clone is expanded.

TRBJ1-5 TRBV6-1 few - 17 TGTGCCAGCAGTGAAGCTCGGGTCCCTTTACGCAATCAGCCCCAGCATTTT CASSEARVPLRNQPQHF
TRBJ1-2 TRBV6-1 - - 16 TGTGCCAGCAGTGCCCCCATCACAATCCAGACAGATGGCTACACCTTC CASSAPITIQTDGYTF
TRBJ2-1 TRBV20-1 few TRBD1 15 TGCAGTGCAACGCCCGGGACAGGGGCCTACAATGAGCAGTTCTTC CSATPGTGAYNEQFF
TRBJ2-7 TRBV27 few TRBD1 16 TGTGCCAGCAGTCTATCAGACAGGGCCCTAGACTACGAGCAGTACTTC CASSLSDRALDYEQYF
TRBJ2-2 TRBV7-8 few TRBD1 15 TGTGCCAGCAGCCGACAGGGGGTTGGGACCGGGGAGCTGTTTTTT CASSRQGVGTGELFF
TRBJ2-1 TRBV5-5 - - 12 TGTGCCAGCAGCCTGATTACTTTTGAGCAGTTCTTC CASSLITFEQFF
TRBJ1-1 TRBV19 few - 14 TGTGCCAGTAGTCTGTTCGATCGACAAGCCGAAGCTTTCTTT CASSLFDRQAEAFF
TRBJ2-5 TRBV7-2 many TRBD2 16 TGTGCCAGCAGCCCGGACACTAGCGGGGGGAGGGAGACCCAGTACTTC CASSPDTSGGRETQYF
TRBJ1-3 TRBV29-1 - - 12 TGCAGCGTTGGGGCAGCGGGAAACACCATATATTTT CSVGAAGNTIYF
TRBJ1-5 TRBV30 - - 13 TGTGCCTGGAGGTCCGCTAGCAATCAGCCCCAGCATTTT CAWRSASNQPQHF
TRBJ1-2 TRBV20-1 - - 12 TGCAGTGCTGGGGCCTCTAACTATGGCTACACCTTC CSAGASNYGYTF
TRBJ2-3 TRBV3-1 - - 15 TGTGCCAGCAGCCAAGAAGTACTGACTCCAGATACGCAGTATTTT CASSQEVLTPDTQYF
TRBJ2-1 TRBV4-1 - TRBD2 17 TGCGCCAGCAGCCACCTGCTCGGGGGGGCTAACTACAATGAGCAGTTCTTC CASSHLLGGANYNEQFF
TRBJ2-5 TRBV11-3 few - 13 TGTGCCAGCAGCTCATGGATGGGAGAGACCCAGTACTTC CASSSWMGETQYF
TRBJ2-7 TRBV7-6 few TRBD1 13 TGTGCCAGCAGCTTCGACAGGGTCCACGAGCAGTACTTC CASSFDRVHEQYF
TRBJ2-1 TRBV7-6 many TRBD1 15 TGTGCCAGCAGTCCCGGGGGGACAGGGGCTGGTGAGCAGTTCTTC CASSPGGTGAGEQFF
TRBJ1-1 TRBV7-2 - - 13 TGTGCCAGCAGCCCCGAGGGGTGGCTTGAAGCTTTCTTT CASSPEGWLEAFF
TRBJ1-1 TRBV6-5 - - 15 TGTGCCACCATCCCAAGGGCAGGGAAGAACACTGAAGCTTTCTTT CATIPRAGKNTEAFF
TRBJ2-3 TRBV11-2 many TRBD2 14 TGTGCCAGCAGTGCGACTAGCGGCACAGATACGCAGTATTTT CASSATSGTDTQYF
TRBJ1-5 TRBV28 few TRBD1 16 TGTGCCAGCAGTCCAACAGGGGGACTGAGCAATCAGCCCCAGCATTTT CASSPTGGLSNQPQHF
TRBJ1-3 TRBV7-8 many - 15 TGTGCCAGCAGCTTAGTTGAAACTTCTGGAAACACCATATATTTT CASSLVETSGNTIYF
TRBJ2-3 TRBV10-3 - - 16 TGTGCCATCAGTGATAATCTCCCGGGGGCCACAGATACGCAGTATTTT CAISDNLPGATDTQYF